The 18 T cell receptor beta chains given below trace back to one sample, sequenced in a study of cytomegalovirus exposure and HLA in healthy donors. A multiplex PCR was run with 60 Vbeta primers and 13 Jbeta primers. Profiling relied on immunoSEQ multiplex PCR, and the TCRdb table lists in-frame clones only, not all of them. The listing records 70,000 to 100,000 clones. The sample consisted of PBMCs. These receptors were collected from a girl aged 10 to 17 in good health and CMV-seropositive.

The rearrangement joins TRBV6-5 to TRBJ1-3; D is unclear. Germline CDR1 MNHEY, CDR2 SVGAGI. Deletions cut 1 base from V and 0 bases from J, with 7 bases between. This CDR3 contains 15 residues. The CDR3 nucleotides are TGTGCCAGCAGTTACTACAGCCACTCTGGAAACACCATATATTTT. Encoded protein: CASSYYSHSGNTIYF.

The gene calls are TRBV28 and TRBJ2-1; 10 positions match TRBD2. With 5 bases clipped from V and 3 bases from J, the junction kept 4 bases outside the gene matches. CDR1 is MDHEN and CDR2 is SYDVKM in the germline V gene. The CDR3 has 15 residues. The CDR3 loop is CASSIVAGGYNEQFF. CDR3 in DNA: TGTGCCAGCAGTATAGTAGCGGGGGGCTACAATGAGCAGTTCTTC.

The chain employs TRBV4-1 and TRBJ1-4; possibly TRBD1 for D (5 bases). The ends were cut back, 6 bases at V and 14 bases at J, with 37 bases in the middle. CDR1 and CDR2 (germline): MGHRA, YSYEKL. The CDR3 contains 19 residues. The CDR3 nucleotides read TGCGCCAGCAGTCCTACCCATCTCCAACAGGTGACGGTACAAAAAGGGCTGTTTTTT. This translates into CASSPTHLQQVTVQKGLFF.

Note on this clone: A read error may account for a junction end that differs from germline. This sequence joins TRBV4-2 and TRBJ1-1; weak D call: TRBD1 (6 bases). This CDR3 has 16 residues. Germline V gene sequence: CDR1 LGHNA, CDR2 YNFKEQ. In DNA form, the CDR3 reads TGTGCCAGCAGTCCTATAACAGGGATCATGAACACTGAAGATTTCTTT. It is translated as CASSPITGIMNTEDFF.

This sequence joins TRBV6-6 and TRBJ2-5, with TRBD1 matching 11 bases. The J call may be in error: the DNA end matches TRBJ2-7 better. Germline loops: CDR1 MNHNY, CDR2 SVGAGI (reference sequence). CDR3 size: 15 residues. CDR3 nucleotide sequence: TGTGCCAGCAGTGATGGACAGGGGGCCCTCGGCGAGCAGTACTTC. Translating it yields CASSDGQGALGEQYF.

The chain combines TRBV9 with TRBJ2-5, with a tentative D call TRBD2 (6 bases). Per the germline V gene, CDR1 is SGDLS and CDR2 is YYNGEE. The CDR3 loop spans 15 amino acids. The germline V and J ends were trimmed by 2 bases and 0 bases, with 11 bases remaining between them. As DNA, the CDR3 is TGTGCCAGCAGCGTGGGGGGTATGTACCAAGAGACCCAGTACTTC. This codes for CASSVGGMYQETQYF.

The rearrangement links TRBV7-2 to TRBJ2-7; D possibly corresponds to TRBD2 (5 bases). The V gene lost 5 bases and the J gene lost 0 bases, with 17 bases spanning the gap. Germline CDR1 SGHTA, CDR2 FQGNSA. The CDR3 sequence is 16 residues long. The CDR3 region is CASSHEHLRDSYEQYF. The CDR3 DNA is TGTGCCAGCAGCCACGAGCATTTACGGGACTCCTACGAGCAGTACTTC.

The CDR3 bases are TGCAGCGTTGCTCCCCCGGCCGGAGCGGAGACCCAGTACTTC. Residues: CSVAPPAGAETQYF. The genes are TRBV29-1 and TRBJ2-5; D gene ambiguous. V was cut by 4 bases and J by 5 bases, with 17 bases left in between. This CDR3 has 14 amino acids. From germline, CDR1 is SQVTM and CDR2 ANQGSEA.

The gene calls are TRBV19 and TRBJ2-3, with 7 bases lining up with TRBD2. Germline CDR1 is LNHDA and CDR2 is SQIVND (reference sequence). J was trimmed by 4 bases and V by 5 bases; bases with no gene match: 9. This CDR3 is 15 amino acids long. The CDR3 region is CASSPERGGADTQYF. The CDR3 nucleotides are TGTGCCAGTAGTCCAGAGCGGGGCGGGGCAGATACGCAGTATTTT.

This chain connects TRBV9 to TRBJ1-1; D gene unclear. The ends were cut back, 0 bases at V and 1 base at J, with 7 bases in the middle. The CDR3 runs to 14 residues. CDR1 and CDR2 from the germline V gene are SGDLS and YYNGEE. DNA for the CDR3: TGTGCCAGCAGCGTAGCGGGGAAGAACACTGAAGCTTTCTTT. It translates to CASSVAGKNTEAFF.

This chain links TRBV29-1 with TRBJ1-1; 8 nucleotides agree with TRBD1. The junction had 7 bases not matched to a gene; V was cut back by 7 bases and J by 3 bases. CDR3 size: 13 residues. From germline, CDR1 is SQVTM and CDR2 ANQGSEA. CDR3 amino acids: CSAGQGVYTEAFF. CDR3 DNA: TGCAGCGCCGGACAGGGTGTTTACACTGAAGCTTTCTTT.

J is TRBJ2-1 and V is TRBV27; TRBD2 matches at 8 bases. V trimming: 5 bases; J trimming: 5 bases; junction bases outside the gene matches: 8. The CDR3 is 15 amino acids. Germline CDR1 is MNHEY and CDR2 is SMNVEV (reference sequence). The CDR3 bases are TGTGCCAGCAGTCCCGGGGGGGGTCGGAACAATGAGCAGTTCTTC. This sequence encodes CASSPGGGRNNEQFF.

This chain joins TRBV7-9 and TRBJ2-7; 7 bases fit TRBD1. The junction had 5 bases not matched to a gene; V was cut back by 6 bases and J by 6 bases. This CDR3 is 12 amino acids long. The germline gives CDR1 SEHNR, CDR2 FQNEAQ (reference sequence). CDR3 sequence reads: CASRSTGPEQYV. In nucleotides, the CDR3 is TGTGCCAGCAGATCGACAGGGCCCGAGCAGTACGTC.

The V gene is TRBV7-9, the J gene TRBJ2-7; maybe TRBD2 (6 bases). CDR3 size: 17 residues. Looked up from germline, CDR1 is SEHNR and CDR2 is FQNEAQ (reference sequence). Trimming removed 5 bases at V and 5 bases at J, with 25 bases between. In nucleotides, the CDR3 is TGTGCCAGCAGCCGGCCCGGGGTAGCGGCAAATTTGGACGAGCAGTACGTC. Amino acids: CASSRPGVAANLDEQYV.

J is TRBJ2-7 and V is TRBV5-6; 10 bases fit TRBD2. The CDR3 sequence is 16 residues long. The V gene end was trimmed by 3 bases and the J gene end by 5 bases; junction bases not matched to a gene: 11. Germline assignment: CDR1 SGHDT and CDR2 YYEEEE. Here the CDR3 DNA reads TGTGCCAGCAGCTACCCCCAGGGACTAGCGTACCACGAGCAGTACTTC. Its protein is CASSYPQGLAYHEQYF. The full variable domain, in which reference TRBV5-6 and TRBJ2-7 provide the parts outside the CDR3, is DAGVTQSPTHLIKTRGQQVTLRCSPKSGHDTVSWYQQALGQGPQFIFQYYEEEERQRGNFPDRFSGHQFPNYSSELNVNALLLGDSALYLCASSYPQGLAYHEQYFGPGTRLTVT.

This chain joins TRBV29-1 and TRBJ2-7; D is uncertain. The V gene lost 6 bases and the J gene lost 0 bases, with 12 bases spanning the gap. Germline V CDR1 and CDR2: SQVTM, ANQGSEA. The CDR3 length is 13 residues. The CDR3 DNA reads TGCAGCGTCGGTGACACTCGCTCCTACGAGCAGTACTTC. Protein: CSVGDTRSYEQYF.

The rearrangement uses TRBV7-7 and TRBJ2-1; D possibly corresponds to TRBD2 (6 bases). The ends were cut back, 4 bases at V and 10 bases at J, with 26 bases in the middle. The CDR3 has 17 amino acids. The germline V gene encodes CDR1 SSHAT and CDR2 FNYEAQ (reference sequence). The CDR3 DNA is TGTGCCAGCAGCTCCTGGGCGGACGGGGGACTTTTGGGGGAGCAGTTCTTC. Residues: CASSSWADGGLLGEQFF.

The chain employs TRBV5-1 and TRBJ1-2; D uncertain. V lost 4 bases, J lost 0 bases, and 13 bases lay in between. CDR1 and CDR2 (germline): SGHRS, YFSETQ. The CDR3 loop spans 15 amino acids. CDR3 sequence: CASSPNVPTNYGYTF. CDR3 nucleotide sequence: TGCGCCAGCAGCCCGAATGTCCCTACTAACTATGGCTACACCTTC.